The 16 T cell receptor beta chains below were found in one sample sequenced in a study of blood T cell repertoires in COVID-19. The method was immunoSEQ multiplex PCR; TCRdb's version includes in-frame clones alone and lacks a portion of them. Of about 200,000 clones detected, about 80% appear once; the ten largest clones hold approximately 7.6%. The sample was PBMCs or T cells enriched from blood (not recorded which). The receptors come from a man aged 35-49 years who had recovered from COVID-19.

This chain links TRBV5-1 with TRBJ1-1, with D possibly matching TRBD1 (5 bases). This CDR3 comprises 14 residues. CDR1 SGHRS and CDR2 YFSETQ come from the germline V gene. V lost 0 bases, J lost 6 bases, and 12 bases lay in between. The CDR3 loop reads CASSLEVGLAEAFF. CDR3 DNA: TGCGCCAGCAGCTTGGAGGTGGGGCTGGCTGAAGCTTTCTTT.

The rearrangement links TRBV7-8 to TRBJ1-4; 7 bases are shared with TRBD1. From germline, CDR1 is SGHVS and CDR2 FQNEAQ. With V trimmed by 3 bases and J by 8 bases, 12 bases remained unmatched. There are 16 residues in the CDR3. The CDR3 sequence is CASSFGTAGQIEKLFF. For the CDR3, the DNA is TGTGCCAGCAGCTTTGGTACCGCGGGACAGATCGAAAAACTGTTTTTT.

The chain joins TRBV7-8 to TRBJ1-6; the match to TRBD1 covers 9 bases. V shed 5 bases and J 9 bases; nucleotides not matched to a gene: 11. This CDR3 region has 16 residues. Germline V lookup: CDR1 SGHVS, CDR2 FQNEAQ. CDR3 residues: CASSPRHRGQGSPLHF. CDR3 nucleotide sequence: TGTGCCAGCAGCCCCCGCCACAGGGGGCAGGGTTCACCCCTCCACTTT.

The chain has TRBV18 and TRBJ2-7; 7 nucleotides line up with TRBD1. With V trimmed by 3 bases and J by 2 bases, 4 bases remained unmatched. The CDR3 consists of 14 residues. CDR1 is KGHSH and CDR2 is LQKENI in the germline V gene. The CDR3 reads CASSPRQGTYEQYF. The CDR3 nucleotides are TGTGCCAGCTCACCGCGACAGGGAACCTACGAGCAGTACTTC.

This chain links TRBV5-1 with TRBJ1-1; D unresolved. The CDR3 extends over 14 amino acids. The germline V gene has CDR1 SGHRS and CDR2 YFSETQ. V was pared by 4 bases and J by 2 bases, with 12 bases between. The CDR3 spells CASSAGNANTEAFF. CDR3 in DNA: TGCGCCAGCAGCGCGGGCAACGCCAACACTGAAGCTTTCTTT.

The CDR3 reads CASSSRQARRAFF. The CDR3 nucleotides are TGTGCCAGCAGTTCGAGACAGGCGAGGCGAGCTTTCTTT. This chain links TRBV12-3 or TRBV12-4 with TRBJ1-1, with D perhaps matching TRBD1 (6 bases). V lost 4 bases and J 10 bases, leaving 16 bases between the germline ends. CDR3 length: 13 amino acids.

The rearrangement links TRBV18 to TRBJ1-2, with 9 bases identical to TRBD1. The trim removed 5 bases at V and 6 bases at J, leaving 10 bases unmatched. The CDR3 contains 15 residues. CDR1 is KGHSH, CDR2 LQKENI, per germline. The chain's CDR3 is CASSNVPGQGDGYTF. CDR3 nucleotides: TGTGCCAGCTCAAACGTCCCGGGACAGGGAGATGGCTACACCTTC.

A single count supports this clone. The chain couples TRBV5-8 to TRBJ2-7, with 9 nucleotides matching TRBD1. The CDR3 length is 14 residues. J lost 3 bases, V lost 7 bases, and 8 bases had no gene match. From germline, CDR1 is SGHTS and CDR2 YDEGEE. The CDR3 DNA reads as TGTGCCAGCGGACGGGACAGGGTCGGCTACGAGCAGTACTTC. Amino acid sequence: CASGRDRVGYEQYF.

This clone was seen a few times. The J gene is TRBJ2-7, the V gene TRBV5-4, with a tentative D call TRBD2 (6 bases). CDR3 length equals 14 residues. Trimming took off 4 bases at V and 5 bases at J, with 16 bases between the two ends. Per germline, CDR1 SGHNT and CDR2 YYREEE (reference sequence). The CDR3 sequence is CASSVLGLTNEQYF. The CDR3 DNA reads TGTGCCAGCAGCGTCTTGGGACTCACAAACGAGCAGTACTTC.

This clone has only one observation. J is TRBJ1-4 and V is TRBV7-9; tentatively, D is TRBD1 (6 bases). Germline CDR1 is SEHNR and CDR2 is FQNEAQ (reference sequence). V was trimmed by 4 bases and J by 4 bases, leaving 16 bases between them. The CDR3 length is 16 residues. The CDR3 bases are TGTGCCAGCAGCTATACGATAACAGGGATTAATGAAAAACTGTTTTTT. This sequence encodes CASSYTITGINEKLFF.

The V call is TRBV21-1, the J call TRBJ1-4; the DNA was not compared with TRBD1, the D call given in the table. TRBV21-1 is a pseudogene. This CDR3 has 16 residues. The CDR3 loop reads CASSKIGTASNEKLFF. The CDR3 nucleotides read TGTGCCAGCAGCAAAATTGGTACAGCTTCTAATGAAAAACTGTTTTTT.

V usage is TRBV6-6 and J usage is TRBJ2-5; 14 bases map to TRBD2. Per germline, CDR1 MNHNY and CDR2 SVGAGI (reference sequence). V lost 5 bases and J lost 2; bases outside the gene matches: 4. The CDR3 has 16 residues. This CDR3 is CASSGGTSGGQETQYF. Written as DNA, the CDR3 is TGTGCCAGCAGTGGAGGGACTAGCGGGGGACAAGAGACCCAGTACTTC.

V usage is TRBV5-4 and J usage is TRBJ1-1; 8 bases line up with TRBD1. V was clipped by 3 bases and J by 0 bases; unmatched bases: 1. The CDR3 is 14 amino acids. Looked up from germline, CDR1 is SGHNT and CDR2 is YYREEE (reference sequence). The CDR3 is CASSSQGVNTEAFF. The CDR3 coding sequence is TGTGCCAGCAGCTCACAGGGGGTGAACACTGAAGCTTTCTTT.

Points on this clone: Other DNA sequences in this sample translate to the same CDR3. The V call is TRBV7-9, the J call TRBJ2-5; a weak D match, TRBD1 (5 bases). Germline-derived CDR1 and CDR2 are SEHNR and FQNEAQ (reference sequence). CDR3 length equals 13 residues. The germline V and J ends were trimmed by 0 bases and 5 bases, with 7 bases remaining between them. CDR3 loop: CASSLAGAETQYF. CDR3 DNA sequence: TGTGCCAGCAGCTTAGCAGGGGCTGAGACCCAGTACTTC.

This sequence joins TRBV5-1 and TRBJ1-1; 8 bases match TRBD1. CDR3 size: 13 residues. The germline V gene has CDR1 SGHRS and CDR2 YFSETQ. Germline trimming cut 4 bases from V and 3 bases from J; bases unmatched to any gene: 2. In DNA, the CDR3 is TGCGCCAGCAGCGCGGGACAGGACACTGAAGCTTTCTTT. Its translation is CASSAGQDTEAFF.

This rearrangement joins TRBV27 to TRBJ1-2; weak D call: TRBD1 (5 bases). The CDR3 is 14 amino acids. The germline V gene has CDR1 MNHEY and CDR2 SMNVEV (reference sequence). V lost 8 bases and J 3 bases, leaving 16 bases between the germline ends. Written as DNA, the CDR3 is TGTGCCAGCCCGCGTTTCAGGGCGGACTATGGCTACACCTTC. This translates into CASPRFRADYGYTF.